A selection of T cell receptor beta chains follows, all from one sample in a study of PD-L1 blockade in urothelial cancer. Generated by immunoSEQ multiplex PCR, the TCRdb table keeps only in-frame clones and is missing some. The sample consists of approximately 65,000 clones, 70% to 90% of them appearing once. This specimen consisted of PBMCs, obtained around atezolizumab (anti-PD-L1) treatment. The receptor source for this set is a man aged 55 to 70 with urothelial cancer. CDR3s include the opening cysteine and the closing phenylalanine or tryptophan. The order of the fields is V gene, clone size, D gene, J gene, CDR3 DNA, CDR3 protein. The D gene is left open where the match is weak. Some rows have no size entry. The others give once, few or many, or a class for an expanded clone.

>TRBV19|.|.|TRBJ1-2
TGTGCCAGTAGTATTGGAACCGGGGTAGGCGGCTACACCTTC
CASSIGTGVGGYTF
>TRBV4-3|.|TRBD1|TRBJ2-3
TGCGCCAGCAGCGGACAGGGGATCACAGATACGCAGTATTTT
CASSGQGITDTQYF
>TRBV6-6|.|TRBD1|TRBJ1-2
TGTGCCAGCACCGTACAGGGGAACTATGGCTACACCTTC
CASTVQGNYGYTF
>TRBV27|.|TRBD1|TRBJ2-4
TGTGCCAGCAGTTCCGGACAGGGCTGGGACAAAAACATTCAGTACTTC
CASSSGQGWDKNIQYF
>TRBV12-5|.|.|TRBJ2-5
TGTGCTAGTGGTTTGGCCCAGGAGACCCAGTACTTC
CASGLAQETQYF
>TRBV15|.|.|TRBJ2-7
TGTGCCCCCAAAGCGGCCTCATGCGAGCAGTACTTC
CAPKAASCEQYF
>TRBV19|.|.|TRBJ1-2
TGTGCCAGTAGTGTTAAAGGCGGCTATAACTATGGCTACACCTTC
CASSVKGGYNYGYTF
>TRBV6-6|.|TRBD1|TRBJ2-2
TGTGCCAGCAGAACCGCCGGGACAGGGCGAACCGGGGAGCTGTTTTTT
CASRTAGTGRTGELFF
>TRBV19|.|TRBD1|TRBJ1-2
TGTGCCAGTATCTCCGACAGGGGCCTCGGTGGCTACACCTTC
CASISDRGLGGYTF
>TRBV7-9|.|TRBD2|TRBJ2-5
TGTGCCAGCAGCTTACCAGCGGGGGGGCAAGAGACCCAGTACTTC
CASSLPAGGQETQYF
>TRBV7-8|.|.|TRBJ1-2
TGTGCCAGCAGCTCCGGGACATGGGGCTACACCTTC
CASSSGTWGYTF
>TRBV14|.|.|TRBJ2-7
TGTGCCAGCAGCCAAGATAGCCAGGGGTTCTACGAGCAGTACTTC
CASSQDSQGFYEQYF
>TRBV30|.|TRBD1|TRBJ1-4
TGTGCCTGGGACCGACAGGGTCGAGAAAAACTGTTTTTT
CAWDRQGREKLFF
>TRBV7-6|.|TRBD2|TRBJ2-7
TGTGCCAGCAGCTTAGTAACGGGAGGGCCCCACGAGCAGTACTTC
CASSLVTGGPHEQYF
>TRBV4-3|.|.|TRBJ1-2
TGCGCCAGCAGCCAAAGGGAGGAAGCTAACTATGGCTACACCTTC
CASSQREEANYGYTF
>TRBV29-1|.|.|TRBJ2-3
TGCAGCGTTGACGACTATACGGATACGCAGTATTTT
CSVDDYTDTQYF
>TRBV7-7|.|.|TRBJ2-5
TGTGCCAGCAACGCGGGGACGGGAGAGACCCAGTACTTC
CASNAGTGETQYF
>TRBV5-1|few|.|TRBJ1-1
TGCGCCAGCAGTCTTGTAACAGGGCCTGGAGGCACTGAAGCTTTCTTT
CASSLVTGPGGTEAFF
>TRBV6-6|.|TRBD1|TRBJ2-1
TGTGCCAGCAGTTACCTTCGGGACAGGGAGAGGAATGAGCAGTTCTTC
CASSYLRDRERNEQFF
>TRBV29-1|.|.|TRBJ1-2
TGCAGCGTTGCTCAGAACTATGGCTACACCTTC
CSVAQNYGYTF
>TRBV2|.|.|TRBJ2-7
TGTGCCAGCAGTGCTCGGACCGACTCCAGGGACGAGCAGTACTTC
CASSARTDSRDEQYF
>TRBV28|once|.|TRBJ1-1
TGTGCCAGCAGTTCCCCGATGTCGGGCACTGAAGCTTTCTTT
CASSSPMSGTEAFF
>TRBV7-8|.|TRBD1|TRBJ2-1
TGTGCCAGCAGCTCTACAGGGGGCGATCTGTTCTTC
CASSSTGGDLFF
>TRBV28|.|TRBD2|TRBJ2-5
TGTGCCAGCAGTTTCGACGGGACTAGAGCTGAGACCCAGTACTTC
CASSFDGTRAETQYF
>TRBV27|.|TRBD1|TRBJ2-7
TGTGCCAGCAGGACAGGGTACCGCGAGCAGTACTTC
CASRTGYREQYF
>TRBV5-4|.|TRBD1|TRBJ1-2
TGTGCCAGCAGCCGGCTTGGACAGGCTTGGTCCTATGGCTACACCTTC
CASSRLGQAWSYGYTF
>TRBV25-1|.|.|TRBJ2-7
TGTGCCAGCAGTGGCGGGGTAGTGTGGGAGCAGTACTTC
CASSGGVVWEQYF
>TRBV7-7|.|TRBD2|TRBJ2-1
TGTGCCAGCAGCCTTCTCCCCATCCCGGGACTAGCGGGAACGTCCTACAATGAGCAGTTCTTC
CASSLLPIPGLAGTSYNEQFF
>TRBV18|.|.|TRBJ2-5
TGTGCCAGCTCACCACCGCGGGGTGGAGAGACCCAGTACTTC
CASSPPRGGETQYF
>TRBV5-1|.|TRBD1|TRBJ2-3
TGCGCCAGCAGCCCCTCCCCGGACAGGGTAAGAGCAGATACGCAGTATTTT
CASSPSPDRVRADTQYF
>TRBV14|once|.|TRBJ1-1
TGTGCCAGCAGCCAAGGACGGGGTCGGTACACTGAAGCTTTCTTT
CASSQGRGRYTEAFF
>TRBV9|.|.|TRBJ1-4
TGTGCCAGCAGCGATCACTCCAGGGGTTCGGGGGAAAAACTGTTTTTT
CASSDHSRGSGEKLFF
>TRBV15|.|.|TRBJ1-4
TGTGCCACCAGCAGACCTGTTCCTAATGAAAAACTGTTTTTT
CATSRPVPNEKLFF
>TRBV4-1|.|TRBD1|TRBJ2-5
TGCGCCAGCAGCCAGCGACAGGGACCTCAAGAGACCCAGTACTTC
CASSQRQGPQETQYF
>TRBV4-1|.|TRBD2|TRBJ2-3
TGCGCCAGCAGCCAAGAAGGACTAGCGGGAACAGATACGCAGTATTTT
CASSQEGLAGTDTQYF
>TRBV21-1|.|.|TRBJ2-5
TGTGCCAGCGGTAGAAGCGGGGATCAGGAGACCCAGTACTTC
CASGRSGDQETQYF
>TRBV5-8|.|TRBD1|TRBJ1-2
TGTGCCAGCAGCCGCCGGGACAGGGGTACCTATGGCTACACCTTC
CASSRRDRGTYGYTF
>TRBV10-3|.|TRBD1|TRBJ2-2
TGTGCCACCGGGACAGGAAACACCGGGGAGCTGTTTTTT
CATGTGNTGELFF
>TRBV19|.|.|TRBJ2-7
TGTGCCAGTAGTATAGGTGGGGGGAACTACGAGCAGTACTTC
CASSIGGGNYEQYF
>TRBV27|.|TRBD2|TRBJ2-4
TGTGCCAGCAGTCCTCAGCGGGGGGGCCAAGGCATTCAGTACTTC
CASSPQRGGQGIQYF
>TRBV5-8|.|.|TRBJ2-3
TGTGCCAGCAGCTTTACAGTTACGCAGTATTTT
CASSFTVTQYF
>TRBV4-1|.|.|TRBJ2-2
TGCGCCAGCAGCCAAGTCGGTGCGGTCCGGGGGAACACCGGGGAGCTGTTTTTT
CASSQVGAVRGNTGELFF
>TRBV11-2|.|.|TRBJ2-7
TGTGCCAGCAGCTTATTCCCGGCGGGTGGGTCCTCCTACGAGCAGTACTTC
CASSLFPAGGSSYEQYF
>TRBV7-2|.|TRBD1|TRBJ2-6
TGTGCCAGCAGCTTATCGGGACAGGGGGCCGGGGCCAACGTCCTGACTTTC
CASSLSGQGAGANVLTF
>TRBV19|.|TRBD1|TRBJ2-2
TGTGCCAGTAGTATTTCCAGGACAGGTTGGAGCACCGGGGAGCTGTTTTTT
CASSISRTGWSTGELFF